These 27 T cell receptor beta chains were all obtained from the same sample, sequenced in a study of blood T cells in healthy people across ages. PCR was performed a second time for roughly 7 to 12 cycles using a sample-barcoded 5' primer and a J-beta primer mix. MiXCR, applied by TCRdb to the 5' RACE reads, yields one record per CDR3 protein. The profile shows approximately 2,000,000 distinct CDR3 sequences, 30% to 40% of them singletons. Sequenced sample: blood. These receptors originate from a human donor in good health.

This clonotype was seen a single time. The V call is TRBV7-9, the J call TRBJ1-1, with TRBD1 as a possible D gene (5 bases). The CDR3 covers 17 residues. V was shortened by 6 bases and J by 0 bases, with 20 bases between the two germline ends. Germline V lookup: CDR1 SEHNR, CDR2 FQNEAQ (reference sequence). The CDR3 here is CASSSHPGDSMNTEAFF. The CDR3 DNA follows: TGTGCCAGCAGTAGCCACCCGGGGGACTCCATGAACACTGAAGCTTTCTTT.

This clonotype came up a few times. The chain joins TRBV7-9 to TRBJ2-7; D is undetermined. The germline V gene has CDR1 SEHNR and CDR2 FQNEAQ (reference sequence). The germline V and J ends were trimmed by 0 bases and 5 bases, with 8 bases remaining between them. The CDR3 contains 13 residues. Written as DNA, the CDR3 is TGTGCCAGCAGCTTAGCACGGATCGACGAGCAGTACTTC. It yields the protein CASSLARIDEQYF.

This clonotype was detected only a few times. The gene calls are TRBV7-2 and TRBJ2-1; 7 bases are shared with TRBD2. The CDR3 runs 18 residues. J gave up 0 bases and V 1 base, and 9 bases lay outside the gene matches. Germline V lookup: CDR1 SGHTA, CDR2 FQGNSA. This CDR3 reads CASSLDLWRESSYNEQFF. The CDR3 bases are TGTGCCAGCAGCTTAGACCTTTGGCGGGAGAGCTCCTACAATGAGCAGTTCTTC. The whole variable domain, remainder taken from reference TRBV7-2 and TRBJ2-1, is GAGVSQSPSNKVTEKGKDVELRCDPISGHTALYWYRQSLGQGLEFLIYFQGNSAPDKSGLPSDRFSAERTGGSVSTLTIQRTQQEDSAVYLCASSLDLWRESSYNEQFFGPGTRLTVL.

The chain carries TRBV7-9 and TRBJ2-1; the D gene is possibly TRBD1 (6 bases). The germline CDR1 and CDR2 sequences are SEHNR and FQNEAQ (reference sequence). The germline V and J ends were trimmed by 8 bases and 3 bases, with 11 bases remaining between them. The CDR3 is 13 amino acids. CDR3 protein: CASLDRSYNEQFF. The CDR3 DNA reads as TGTGCCAGCCTGGACAGAAGCTACAATGAGCAGTTCTTC.

This clonotype was counted between two and nine times. The gene calls are TRBV28 and TRBJ1-5; 9 bases agree with TRBD1. The V gene end was trimmed by 11 bases and the J gene end by 3 bases; junction bases not matched to a gene: 11. CDR1 and CDR2 (germline): MDHEN, SYDVKM. This CDR3 is built from 15 residues. The CDR3 here is CAVVGQGIHNQPQHF. CDR3 DNA: TGTGCCGTAGTGGGACAGGGAATCCACAATCAGCCCCAGCATTTT.

The CDR3 coding sequence is TGTGCCAGCAGCGTAGCGCCCAGCGGGGGGGCTGAGACCCAGTACTTC. This codes for CASSVAPSGGAETQYF. The V call is TRBV9, the J call TRBJ2-5; 10 bases fit TRBD2. Germline V gene data show CDR1 as SGDLS and CDR2 as YYNGEE. The V segment lost 0 bases and the J segment 5 bases; nucleotides outside the gene matches: 7. The CDR3 length is 16 residues. Full variable domain (rest looked up from reference TRBV9 and TRBJ2-5): DSGVTQTPKHLITATGQRVTLRCSPRSGDLSVYWYQQSLDQGLQFLIQYYNGEERAKGNILERFSAQQFPDLHSELNLSSLELGDSALYFCASSVAPSGGAETQYFGPGTRLLVL.

This clonotype was counted only a few times. The rearrangement uses TRBV4-2 and TRBJ2-7, with D hard to call. The V end lost 3 bases, the J end lost 2 bases, and 17 bases lay between the germline ends. Germline assignment: CDR1 LGHNA and CDR2 YNFKEQ. The CDR3 extends over 16 amino acids. CDR3 DNA sequence: TGTGCCAGCAGCCATGATCGTGACACAGAGACCTACGAGCAGTACTTC. Its translation is CASSHDRDTETYEQYF.

The gene calls are TRBV14 and TRBJ2-1, with TRBD2 identical over 9 bases. This CDR3 comprises 17 residues. V shed 0 bases, J shed 5 bases, and the junction held 8 bases outside the gene matches. The germline gives CDR1 SGHDN, CDR2 FVKESK. The CDR3 is CASSQDGAGGHNNEQFF. The CDR3 DNA reads TGTGCCAGCAGCCAAGATGGTGCGGGGGGGCATAACAATGAGCAGTTCTTC.

This clonotype turned up a few times. This sequence joins TRBV20-1 and TRBJ2-3; 8 bases align to TRBD2. CDR1 is DFQATT, CDR2 SNEGSKA, per germline (reference sequence). Germline trimming cut 5 bases from V and 1 base from J; bases unmatched to any gene: 5. CDR3 length: 14 residues. The CDR3 sequence is CSAPQTSGTDTQYF. CDR3 DNA: TGCAGTGCTCCCCAGACTAGCGGCACAGATACGCAGTATTTT.

In the case of this clonotype: An end of the junction does not agree with germline; a read error may underlie this. The rearrangement links TRBV7-3 to TRBJ2-7; 7 nucleotides line up with TRBD1. The CDR3 extends over 13 amino acids. CDR1 and CDR2 from the germline V gene are SGHTA and FQGTGA. The CDR3 is CAKGGQRPYERYF. CDR3 sequence (DNA): TGTGCCAAAGGGGGACAGCGCCCCTACGAGCGGTACTTC.

In DNA form, the CDR3 reads TGCAGCGTGGGGGACACCCCGAACACTGAAGCTTTCTTT. The encoded protein is CSVGDTPNTEAFF. The V call is TRBV29-1, the J call TRBJ1-1; perhaps TRBD1 as D (6 bases). Germline CDR1 is SQVTM and CDR2 is ANQGSEA. The CDR3 consists of 13 residues. The V and J ends lost 6 bases and 1 base respectively, with 12 bases between them.

This clonotype appeared many times. The rearrangement uses TRBV4-3 and TRBJ2-7; D is uncertain. CDR3 length: 14 residues. With 0 bases removed from V and 6 bases from J, the gap between germline ends came to 12 bases. Germline lookup yields CDR1 LGHNA and CDR2 YSLEER. CDR3 in amino acids: CASSQDQERSEQYF. The CDR3 DNA follows: TGCGCCAGCAGCCAAGATCAAGAGAGGTCCGAGCAGTACTTC.

The rearrangement uses TRBV7-9 and TRBJ2-7; 8 bases line up with TRBD1. Germline V gene data show CDR1 as SEHNR and CDR2 as FQNEAQ (reference sequence). J lost 0 bases, V lost 5 bases, and 12 bases had no gene match. The CDR3 has 17 amino acids. CDR3 DNA sequence: TGTGCCAGCAGCACCGATTTAACGGGACAGGTCTCCTACGAGCAGTACTTC. This translates into CASSTDLTGQVSYEQYF.

As to this clonotype: The junction shows a germline mismatch at one end, possibly a read error. V usage is TRBV20-1 and J usage is TRBJ1-2; 7 nucleotides align to TRBD1. This CDR3 spans 13 amino acids. CDR1 and CDR2 (germline): DFQATT, SNEGSKA (reference sequence). CDR3 nucleotide sequence: TGCAGTGTTAGAGGGAGGGGGCGGGAAGGCTACACCTTC. This gives the protein CSVRGRGREGYTF.

This rearrangement joins TRBV6-1 to TRBJ1-1; TRBD1 matches at 7 bases. CDR3 length: 17 amino acids. V lost 6 bases to trimming and J lost 1 base; unmatched junction nucleotides: 14. Germline loops: CDR1 MNHNS, CDR2 SASEGT. The DNA of the CDR3 is TGTGCCAGCAGAGATCGACAGGGTCGTCACTCGAACACTGAAGCTTTCTTT. This sequence encodes CASRDRQGRHSNTEAFF.

The table lists this clonotype with many counts. The genes are TRBV4-3 and TRBJ2-6; 10 nucleotides match TRBD1. The V and J ends lost 2 bases and 0 bases, in that order; junction bases with no gene match: 4. From germline, CDR1 is LGHNA and CDR2 YSLEER. The CDR3 has 18 residues. CDR3 protein: CASSQQTGGFSGANVLTF. In nucleotides, the CDR3 is TGCGCCAGCAGCCAACAGACAGGGGGCTTCTCTGGGGCCAACGTCCTGACTTTC.

This clonotype was seen only a few times. The rearrangement uses TRBV7-2 and TRBJ1-1; 7 bases are shared with TRBD1. The germline V gene has CDR1 SGHTA and CDR2 FQGNSA. There are 14 residues in the CDR3. After removal of 7 bases from V and 2 bases from J, the junction contained 7 bases not matched to a gene. DNA of the CDR3: TGTGCCAGCAACACACAGGGGATCAACACTGAAGCTTTCTTT. Its protein product is CASNTQGINTEAFF.

This clonotype was detected a few times. This chain links TRBV28 with TRBJ2-1; 9 bases align to TRBD1. This CDR3 region has 16 residues. Germline V gene sequence: CDR1 MDHEN, CDR2 SYDVKM. After removal of 4 bases from V and 7 bases from J, the junction contained 11 bases not matched to a gene. The chain's CDR3 is CASSSPRDRAWNEQFF. DNA for the CDR3: TGTGCCAGCAGTTCTCCTCGGGACAGGGCTTGGAATGAGCAGTTCTTC.

Only a few counts were recorded for this clonotype. The rearrangement links TRBV24-1 to TRBJ2-5; D is perhaps TRBD1 (5 bases). The CDR3 has 12 residues. CDR1 is KGHDR and CDR2 is SFDVKD in the germline V gene. The DNA for the CDR3 is TGTGCACCGAGGACAATCCGGGAGACCCAGTACTTC. Amino acid sequence: CAPRTIRETQYF.

This rearrangement joins TRBV4-1 to TRBJ1-3, with D unclear. This CDR3 comprises 17 residues. Between the trimmed V and J ends, which lost 1 base and 3 bases, there was a span of 16 bases. Germline V gene lookup returns CDR1 MGHRA and CDR2 YSYEKL. The CDR3 DNA is TGCGCCAGCAGCCAAGTCGGTTCCGATGAGTTTGGAAACACCATATATTTT. Its translation: CASSQVGSDEFGNTIYF.

The sample holds a few counts of this clonotype. The chain has TRBV6-6 and TRBJ2-7; no clear D. Germline CDR1 MNHNY, CDR2 SVGAGI (reference sequence). The V end was cut by 4 bases, the J end by 3 bases, with 13 bases between. The CDR3 consists of 14 residues. This chain's CDR3 is CASSFSESDYEQYF. In nucleotides, the CDR3 is TGTGCCAGCAGTTTCTCAGAGTCAGACTACGAGCAGTACTTC.

This clonotype showed up just a few times. The V and J genes are TRBV7-9 and TRBJ2-1, with 7 bases fitting TRBD1. The CDR3 sequence is 15 residues long. Germline CDR1 SEHNR, CDR2 FQNEAQ (reference sequence). Trimming at V came to 3 bases and at J to 4 bases, leaving 6 bases not matched to a gene. CDR3 region: CASSLVTGLYNEQFF. The CDR3 bases are TGTGCCAGCAGCTTGGTGACAGGGTTATACAATGAGCAGTTCTTC. Using reference TRBV7-9 and TRBJ2-1 for the parts outside the CDR3, the full variable domain is DTGVSQNPRHKITKRGQNVTFRCDPISEHNRLYWYRQTLGQGPEFLTYFQNEAQLEKSRLLSDRFSAERPKGSFSTLEIQRTEQGDSAMYLCASSLVTGLYNEQFFGPGTRLTVL.

The CDR3 reads CASSSPLAGVASYEQYF. The CDR3 region has the DNA TGTGCCAGCAGCTCTCCCCTAGCGGGGGTAGCTTCCTACGAGCAGTACTTC. The rearrangement joins TRBV11-3 to TRBJ2-7, with 10 bases aligning to TRBD2. The trim removed 4 bases at V and 1 base at J, leaving 10 bases unmatched. This CDR3 contains 17 residues. Looked up from germline, CDR1 is SGHNT and CDR2 is YENEEA. Drawing the rest from reference TRBV11-3 and TRBJ2-7, the complete variable domain is EAGVVQSPRYKIIEKKQPVAFWCNPISGHNTLYWYLQNLGQGPELLIRYENEEAVDDSQLPKDRFSAERLKGVDSTLKIQPAELGDSAVYLCASSSPLAGVASYEQYFGPGTRLTVT.

The chain combines TRBV5-5 with TRBJ2-2; TRBD1 matches 8 bases. J was trimmed by 2 bases and V by 5 bases; bases with no gene match: 5. CDR1 and CDR2 (germline): SGHKS, YYEKEE (reference sequence). CDR3 length: 15 residues. The CDR3 nucleotides read TGTGCCAGCAGTCCCGGGACAGGCAACACCGGGGAGCTGTTTTTT. It specifies CASSPGTGNTGELFF.

V is TRBV3-1 and J is TRBJ1-3; possibly TRBD1 for D (6 bases). CDR1 and CDR2 (germline): LGHDT, YNNKEL (reference sequence). There are 16 residues in the CDR3. The V gene lost 5 bases and the J gene lost 3 bases, with 17 bases spanning the gap. The CDR3 nucleotides are TGTGCCAGCAGCGGGAAGGGGACACTTAATGGAAACACCATATATTTT. This codes for CASSGKGTLNGNTIYF.

The chain is built from TRBV7-2 and TRBJ2-4; TRBD2 agrees at 10 bases. The CDR3 runs to 16 residues. Per the germline V gene, CDR1 is SGHTA and CDR2 is FQGNSA. V was clipped by 2 bases and J by 9 bases; unmatched bases: 10. CDR3 sequence: CASSLNSGGAGSIQYF. The CDR3 nucleotides are TGTGCCAGCAGCTTAAACAGCGGGGGGGCCGGTTCCATTCAGTACTTC.

The chain uses TRBV20-1 and TRBJ1-2, with D maybe TRBD1 (5 bases). CDR1 DFQATT and CDR2 SNEGSKA come from the germline V gene (reference sequence). This CDR3 has 13 amino acids. The V gene lost 2 bases and the J gene lost 8 bases, with 15 bases spanning the gap. The DNA for the CDR3 is TGCAGTGCTAGACCGGCAGGGAGGGACGGCTACACCTTC. It translates to CSARPAGRDGYTF.